This T cell receptor (beta chain) derives from a study of a mutant IDH1 vaccine in newly diagnosed glioma. Study at large: In some groups vaccination began 4-6 weeks post-radiotherapy; others received it with temozolomide. Most patients had received both radiotherapy and temozolomide, the prior options being radiotherapy, temozolomide, or both. Treated patients, 62.5% male and around 40% female, averaged about 40 years of age.

As to time point: week 11, during vaccination. Each dose delivered 300 ug of mutant IDH1 20-mer peptide subcutaneously with imiquimod. After removal of 3 bases from V and 4 bases from J, the junction contained 6 bases not matched to a gene. CDR3 length: 16 amino acids. Looked up from germline, CDR1 is SGHNT and CDR2 is YYREEE (reference sequence). General observations from the study: Detectable vaccine-induced immune responses arose in approximately 93% of patients.

The protocol was immunoSEQ multiplex PCR, while the TCRdb copy is restricted to in-frame clones and leaves out a portion. The repertoire has about 39,000 clones, around 80% of them found once; the top ten carry around 15%. A word on this clone: The antigen is not known.

The source is a woman aged 25 to 45 with glioma. Some clones in this sample may be carry-over from other donors' samples. The chain carries TRBV5-4 and TRBJ2-3; 12 nucleotides align to TRBD2. Here the sequenced sample was peripheral blood mononuclear cells (PBMCs), taken from a glioma patient whose treatment included an IDH1 peptide vaccine. CDR3 nucleotides: TGTGCCAGCAGCTCCCCGACTAGCGGGAGATCAGATACGCAGTATTTT. Protein product: CASSSPTSGRSDTQYF.